This T cell receptor beta chain was sequenced in a study of control samples from healthy donors and cancer patients. The CDR3 covers 15 residues. V dropped 0 bases and J dropped 6 bases, with 12 bases sitting between them. Germline CDR1 reads LNHNV; CDR2 reads YYDKDF (reference sequence). Profiling relied on immunoSEQ multiplex PCR, and the TCRdb table lists in-frame clones only, not all of them. The sample has about 98,000 clones; around 92% are singletons. What was sequenced was blood. This chain joins TRBV15 and TRBJ1-5, with a possible D match to TRBD1 (5 bases). The TCR originated in a young woman in good health. CDR3 DNA: TGTGCCACCAGCAGAGAGGGGCACGGGAGTCAGCCCCAGCATTTT. Translation: CATSREGHGSQPQHF.